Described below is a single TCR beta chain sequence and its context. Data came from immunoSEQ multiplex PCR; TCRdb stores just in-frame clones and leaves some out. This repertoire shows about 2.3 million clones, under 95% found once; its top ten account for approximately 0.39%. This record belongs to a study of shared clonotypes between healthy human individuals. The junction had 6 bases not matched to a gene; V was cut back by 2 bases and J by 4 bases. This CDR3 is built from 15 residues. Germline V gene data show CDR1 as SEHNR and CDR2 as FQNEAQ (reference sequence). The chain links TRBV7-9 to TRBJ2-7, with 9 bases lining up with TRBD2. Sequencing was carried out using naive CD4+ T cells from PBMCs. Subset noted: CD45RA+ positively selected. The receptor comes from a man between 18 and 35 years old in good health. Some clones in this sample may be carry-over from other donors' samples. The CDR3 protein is CASSLSAGGVYEQYF. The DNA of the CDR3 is TGTGCCAGCAGCTTATCAGCGGGAGGAGTATACGAGCAGTACTTC.